This is a list of T cell receptor beta chains from one sample in a study of T cell repertoires in cytomegalovirus infection. TCRdb reprocessed the reads via MiXCR and lists one record per CDR3 protein. The table records approximately 500,000 distinct CDR3 sequences, 15% to 20% of them present only once. Sequenced: CD8+ T cells from PBMCs. These receptors came from a human donor in good health (CMV status not recorded). Some clones in this sample may be carry-over from other donors' samples. Both conserved end residues are part of each CDR3. A D gene is named only where the DNA matches it firmly. Some rows mark clone size as missing; the rest say once, few, many or name a class of expanded clone.

size	V	J	D	DNA	CDR3
many	TRBV7-2	TRBJ2-5	TRBD1	TGTGCCAGCAGCTTTCGGGACAGAGAAGAGACCCAGTACTTC	CASSFRDREETQYF
many	TRBV7-9	TRBJ1-5	-	TGTGCCAGCAGCTCCCACGGTCAGCCCCAGCATTTT	CASSSHGQPQHF
-	TRBV7-9	TRBJ1-3	-	TGTGCCAGCACCGAGGGAACGGGAACGGGGAACACCATATATTTT	CASTEGTGTGNTIYF
many	TRBV12-3/TRBV12-4	TRBJ2-7	-	TGTGCCAGCAGTACCGGACGGAACGACTTCTACGAGCAGTACTTC	CASSTGRNDFYEQYF
-	TRBV9	TRBJ2-1	-	TGTGCCAGCAGCCCAGGGAGCGGCACCTCCTACAATGAGCAGTTCTTC	CASSPGSGTSYNEQFF
-	TRBV20-1	TRBJ1-5	-	TGCAGTGCTAGAGAGGGCAGGGCGCGCAATCAGCCCCAGCATTTT	CSAREGRARNQPQHF
many	TRBV7-3	TRBJ2-1	TRBD2	TGTGCCAGCAGCTGGGGCGCGGGAGGGCCGAATGAGCAGTTCTTC	CASSWGAGGPNEQFF
many	TRBV4-2	TRBJ2-3	TRBD2	TGTGCCAGCAGCGGGGAACGGACTAGCGACCGGGATACGCAGTATTTT	CASSGERTSDRDTQYF
few	TRBV5-6	TRBJ2-2	-	TGTGCCAGCAGCTTGGGAGCCGGATTCACCGGGGAGCTGTTTTTT	CASSLGAGFTGELFF
-	TRBV27	TRBJ2-3	-	TGTGCCAGCAGTTTATCCCAAGATACGCAGTATTTT	CASSLSQDTQYF
many	TRBV4-1	TRBJ2-1	-	TGCGCCAGCAGCCAAGTGATGGGCAGCTCCTACAATGAGCAGTTCTTC	CASSQVMGSSYNEQFF
-	TRBV20-1	TRBJ2-7	-	TGCAGTGCTCCTAGGGGACCGAATCATTTTTCCTACGAGCAGTACTTC	CSAPRGPNHFSYEQYF
many	TRBV7-9	TRBJ1-1	-	TGTGCCAGCAGCTTAGTTGAAAGGGTAAAGACTGAAGCTTTCTTT	CASSLVERVKTEAFF
-	TRBV2	TRBJ1-2	-	TGTGCCAGCAGTGACAGGACGGCCAGAAAGGGCTACACCTTC	CASSDRTARKGYTF
many	TRBV7-8	TRBJ1-4	TRBD1	TGTGCCAGCAGTTTGTCTACAGGGGGCGGTAAAACTAATGAAAAACTGTTTTTT	CASSLSTGGGKTNEKLFF
-	TRBV27	TRBJ1-1	TRBD1	TGTGCCAGCGGGAGGGGGCCCACTGAAGCTTTCTTT	CASGRGPTEAFF
many	TRBV7-9	TRBJ1-2	-	TGTGCCAGCGATATTGACAGCAACTATGGCTACACCTTC	CASDIDSNYGYTF
few	TRBV2	TRBJ2-7	TRBD2	TGTGCCAGCATTCCGGGCCTAGCGGAAGAGCAGTACTTC	CASIPGLAEEQYF
-	TRBV29-1	TRBJ2-5	-	TGCAGCGTTGAGGGGGGTTATCAAGAGACCCAGTACTTC	CSVEGGYQETQYF
many	TRBV27	TRBJ2-7	-	TGTGCCAGCAGTTTACAGGACGGCCCCTACGAGCAGTACTTC	CASSLQDGPYEQYF
many	TRBV12-3/TRBV12-4	TRBJ1-2	TRBD1	TGTGCCAGCAGTCCGGGACAGGGAAGGTATGGCTACACCTTC	CASSPGQGRYGYTF
-	TRBV11-2	TRBJ2-7	TRBD2	TGTGCCAGCAGCTTTACTAGCGGGCACGAGCAGTACTTC	CASSFTSGHEQYF
-	TRBV28	TRBJ2-3	TRBD2	TGTGCCAGCAGTTTTTTAGCTGGGACTAGCGGGAGTTGGAGCACAGATACGCAGTATTTT	CASSFLAGTSGSWSTDTQYF
many	TRBV7-8	TRBJ2-7	-	TGTGCCAGCAGCTGGTACACCCCTGGCTACGAGCAGTACTTC	CASSWYTPGYEQYF
many	TRBV28	TRBJ2-7	-	TGTGCCAGCAGTTTATTCGGCTTCACCTACGAGCAGTACTTC	CASSLFGFTYEQYF
few	TRBV19	TRBJ1-1	-	TGTGCCAGTAGTATAGATCGGCAGGGGAACACTGAAGCTTTCTTT	CASSIDRQGNTEAFF
-	TRBV12-3/TRBV12-4	TRBJ2-5	TRBD1	TGTGCCAGCAGCCAGACAGGGGGCGAGGAAAAGAAGACCCAGTACTTC	CASSQTGGEEKKTQYF
few	TRBV10-3	TRBJ2-3	-	TGTGCCTCGACAGAGTTAAACACAGATACGCAGTATTTT	CASTELNTDTQYF
-	TRBV27	TRBJ2-2	-	TGTGCCAGCAGCTCGGTTAACCGGGAGCTGTTTTTT	CASSSVNRELFF
-	TRBV10-3	TRBJ1-2	-	TGTGCCATCAAAACACCCAACGGGGATGGCTACACCTTC	CAIKTPNGDGYTF
many	TRBV12-3/TRBV12-4	TRBJ1-1	-	TGTGCCAGCAGCCAAGACAGGTCCGCTTTCTTT	CASSQDRSAFF
many	TRBV4-1	TRBJ2-3	TRBD2	TGCGCCAGCAGCCAAGATGGGGTAGCGGGAGGACCAGATACGCAGTATTTT	CASSQDGVAGGPDTQYF
-	TRBV9	TRBJ1-2	-	TGTGCCAGCAGCGTAGGGGTACGTGGGGACGGCCGGGACTATGGCTACACCTTC	CASSVGVRGDGRDYGYTF
-	TRBV15	TRBJ2-5	-	TGTGCCACTGGGGACCTAGGGCACCAAGAGACCCAGTACTTC	CATGDLGHQETQYF
many	TRBV7-2	TRBJ2-7	TRBD1	TGTGCCACGCATACCCAGGACAGGGGGATCCCCTACGAGCAGTACTTC	CATHTQDRGIPYEQYF
many	TRBV6-1	TRBJ1-5	-	TGTGCCATAACCGGGACATCATCTATTTCGGGTCAGCCCCAGCATTTT	CAITGTSSISGQPQHF
-	TRBV4-2	TRBJ2-1	TRBD2	TGTGCCAGCAGCCCGCTAGCGGGAGGCGACTCCTACAATGAGCAGTTCTTC	CASSPLAGGDSYNEQFF
many	TRBV24-1	TRBJ2-5	TRBD1	TGTGCCACCAGTGATTGGGGGACAGGACGGGACCGAGAGACCCAGTACTTC	CATSDWGTGRDRETQYF
many	TRBV7-6	TRBJ2-7	-	TGTGCCAGCAGCTTAGGTGGCCTCACGGACTACGAGCAGTACTTC	CASSLGGLTDYEQYF
many	TRBV7-9	TRBJ2-5	TRBD2	TGTGCCAGCAGCTGGGGACTAGCGGGAGTAAAGACCCAGTACTTC	CASSWGLAGVKTQYF
few	TRBV11-2	TRBJ1-1	-	TGTGCCAGCAGCCCGATCGACGGGACTGCTAACACTGAAGCTTTCTTT	CASSPIDGTANTEAFF
-	TRBV27	TRBJ2-3	-	TGTGCCAGCAGTTCTCGGGGCAGAGAAGATACGCAGTATTTT	CASSSRGREDTQYF
many	TRBV15	TRBJ1-5	-	TGTGCCACCAGCAGAGATACCGGGGAGCCCCAGCATTTT	CATSRDTGEPQHF
few	TRBV7-9	TRBJ1-2	-	TGTGCCATCCCAAGGGAGAATGGCTACACCTTC	CAIPRENGYTF
-	TRBV12-5	TRBJ2-1	-	TGTGCTAGTGGTCCCGACTACCTCAATGAGCAGTTCTTC	CASGPDYLNEQFF
-	TRBV24-1	TRBJ1-2	-	TGTGCCACCAGTGATGCCGGGACGGCCTATGGCTACACCTTC	CATSDAGTAYGYTF
few	TRBV14	TRBJ2-7	TRBD1	TGTGCCAGCAGCCGAAAATCCGGGACAGGGGTGTCCTACGAGCAGTACTTC	CASSRKSGTGVSYEQYF
-	TRBV12-3/TRBV12-4	TRBJ1-5	TRBD1	TGTGCCAGCAGTGCCCGGACAGGGGGCGAGGAACAGCCCCAGCATTTT	CASSARTGGEEQPQHF
few	TRBV15	TRBJ2-1	-	TGTGCCACCAGCAGAGAGCGGACTAACAATGAGCAGTTCTTC	CATSRERTNNEQFF
many	TRBV6-5	TRBJ1-1	-	TGTGCCAGCAGTTACGTCAGGGGCACTGAAGCTTTCTTT	CASSYVRGTEAFF
many	TRBV12-3/TRBV12-4	TRBJ2-1	TRBD2	TGTGCCAGCAGTCCCCTAGAGCGGGAAAGTAGCTACAATGAGCAGTTCTTC	CASSPLERESSYNEQFF
-	TRBV6-5	TRBJ1-4	TRBD1	TGTGCCAGCAGTTGGGGGACAGGGACCACAACTAATGAAAAACTGTTTTTT	CASSWGTGTTTNEKLFF
-	TRBV5-1	TRBJ2-3	TRBD1	TGCGCCAGCAGCCCGGACAGGTTCACAGATACGCAGTATTTT	CASSPDRFTDTQYF
few	TRBV9	TRBJ2-1	TRBD2	TGTGCCAGCAGCCCAGAAGGGGGGACTAGCGGGGGGGCCTACAATGAGCAGTTCTTC	CASSPEGGTSGGAYNEQFF
-	TRBV4-2	TRBJ2-7	-	TGTGCCAGCAGCCAAGAAAAGAGCGGCGCCTACGAGCAGTACTTC	CASSQEKSGAYEQYF